The text below deals with one TCR beta chain. Its cognate antigen is unknown. Other DNA sequences in this specimen translate into the identical CDR3. The sample belongs to a study of CD8+ T cells in alopecia areata. Overall study findings and caveats: Many of the expanded lesional clones endured in scalp and blood while on tofacitinib.

The treatment: oral pan-JAK inhibitor, 5-10 mg twice daily. The V gene lost 0 bases and the J gene lost 2 bases, with 11 bases spanning the gap. Germline V gene data show CDR1 as MNHNS and CDR2 as SASEGT. The CDR3 totals 16 residues. RNA was extracted and reverse transcribed into cDNA as the sequencing template. Method: immunoSEQ multiplex PCR; TCRdb's copy keeps in-frame clones and lacks some. Of roughly 220,000 clones listed, 35% to 45% are singletons. This clonotype was obtained from a human donor with alopecia areata. V usage is TRBV6-1 and J usage is TRBJ1-5; D uncertain. The sequencing here drew on CD4+ T cells sorted from blood, taken at approximately week 30, from a patient treated with tofacitinib. The chain's CDR3 is CASSEARRTGNQPQHF. For the CDR3, the DNA is TGTGCCAGCAGTGAAGCTAGGCGGACGGGCAATCAGCCCCAGCATTTT.